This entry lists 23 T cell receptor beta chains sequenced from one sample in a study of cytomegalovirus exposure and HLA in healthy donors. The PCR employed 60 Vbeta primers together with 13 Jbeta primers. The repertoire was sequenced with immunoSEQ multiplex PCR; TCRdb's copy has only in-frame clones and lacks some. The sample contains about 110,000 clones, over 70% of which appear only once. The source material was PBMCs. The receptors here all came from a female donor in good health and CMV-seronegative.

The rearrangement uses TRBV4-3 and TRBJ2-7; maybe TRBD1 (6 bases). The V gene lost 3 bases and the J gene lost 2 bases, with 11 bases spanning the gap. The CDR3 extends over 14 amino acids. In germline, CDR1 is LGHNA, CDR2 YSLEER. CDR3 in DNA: TGCGCCAGCAGCCAGGGAACAGGGACCTACGAGCAGTACTTC. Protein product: CASSQGTGTYEQYF.

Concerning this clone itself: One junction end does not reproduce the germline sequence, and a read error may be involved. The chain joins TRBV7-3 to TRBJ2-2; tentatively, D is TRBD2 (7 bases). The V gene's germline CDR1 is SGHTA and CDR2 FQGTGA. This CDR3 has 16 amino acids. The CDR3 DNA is TGTGCGAGCAAGCTTGGGCGGGGGCCCAACACCGGGGAGCTGTTTTTT. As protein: CASKLGRGPNTGELFF. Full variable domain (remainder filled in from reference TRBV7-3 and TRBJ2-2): GAGVSQTPSNKVTEKGKYVELRCDPISGHTALYWYRQSLGQGPEFLIYFQGTGAADDSGLPNDRFFAVRPEGSVSTLKIQRTERGDSAVYLCASKLGRGPNTGELFFGEGSRLTVL.

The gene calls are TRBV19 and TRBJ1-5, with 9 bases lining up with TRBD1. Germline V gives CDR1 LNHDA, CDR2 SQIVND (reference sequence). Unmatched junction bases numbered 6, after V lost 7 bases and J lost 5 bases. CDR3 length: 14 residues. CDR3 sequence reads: CASTGQGWDQPQHF. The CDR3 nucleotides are TGTGCCAGTACCGGACAGGGGTGGGATCAGCCCCAGCATTTT.

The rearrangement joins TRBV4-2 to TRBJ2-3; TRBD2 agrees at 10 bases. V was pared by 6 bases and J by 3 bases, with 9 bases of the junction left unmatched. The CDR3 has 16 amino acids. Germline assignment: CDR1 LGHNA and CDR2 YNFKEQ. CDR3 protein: CASRPILAGHTDTQYF. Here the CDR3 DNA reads TGTGCCAGCAGACCTATACTAGCGGGACATACAGATACGCAGTATTTT.

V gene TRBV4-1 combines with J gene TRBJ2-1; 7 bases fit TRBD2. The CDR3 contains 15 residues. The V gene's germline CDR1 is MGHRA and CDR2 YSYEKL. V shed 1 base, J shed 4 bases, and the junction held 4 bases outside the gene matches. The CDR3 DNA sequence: TGCGCCAGCAGCCAAGTTTCGGGACTATACAATGAGCAGTTCTTC. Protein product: CASSQVSGLYNEQFF.

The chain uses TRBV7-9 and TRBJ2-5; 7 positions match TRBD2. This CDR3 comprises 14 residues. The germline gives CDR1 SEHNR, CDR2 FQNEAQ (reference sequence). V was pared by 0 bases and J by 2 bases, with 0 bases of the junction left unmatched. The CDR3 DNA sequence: TGTGCCAGCAGCTTAGCCGGGGGGCAAGAGACCCAGTACTTC. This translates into CASSLAGGQETQYF.

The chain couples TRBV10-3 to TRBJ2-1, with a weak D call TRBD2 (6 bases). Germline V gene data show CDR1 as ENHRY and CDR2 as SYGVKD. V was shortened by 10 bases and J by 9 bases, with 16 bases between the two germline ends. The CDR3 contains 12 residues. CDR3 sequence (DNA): TGTGCCACCCGGACTAATGCAGCTGAGCAGTTCTTC. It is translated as CATRTNAAEQFF.

CDR3 sequence: CASSLVGQGNTEAFF. The CDR3 DNA reads as TGTGCCAGCAGCTTGGTGGGTCAGGGGAACACTGAAGCTTTCTTT. The V and J genes are TRBV5-5 and TRBJ1-1, with D possibly matching TRBD1 (5 bases). Between the trimmed V and J ends, which lost 0 bases and 1 base, there was a span of 10 bases. Germline CDR1 is SGHKS and CDR2 is YYEKEE (reference sequence). This CDR3 has 15 residues.

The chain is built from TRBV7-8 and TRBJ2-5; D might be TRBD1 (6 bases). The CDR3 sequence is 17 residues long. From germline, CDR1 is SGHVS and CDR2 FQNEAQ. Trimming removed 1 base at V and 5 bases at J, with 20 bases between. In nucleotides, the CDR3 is TGTGCCAGCAGCTTAGATACCTACCGGGACATAACGGAGACCCAGTACTTC. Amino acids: CASSLDTYRDITETQYF.

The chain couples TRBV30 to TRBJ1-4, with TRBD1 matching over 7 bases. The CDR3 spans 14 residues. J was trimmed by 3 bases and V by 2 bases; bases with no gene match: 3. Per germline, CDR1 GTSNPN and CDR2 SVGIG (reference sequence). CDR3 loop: CAWSTTGPNEKLFF. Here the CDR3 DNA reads TGTGCCTGGAGTACGACAGGGCCTAATGAAAAACTGTTTTTT.

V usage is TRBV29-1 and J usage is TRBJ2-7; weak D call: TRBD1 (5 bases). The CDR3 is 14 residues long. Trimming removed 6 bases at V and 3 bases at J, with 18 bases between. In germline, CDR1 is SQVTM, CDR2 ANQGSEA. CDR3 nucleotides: TGCAGCGTCATCGGACAATCCCCCATCTACGAGCAGTACTTC. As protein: CSVIGQSPIYEQYF.

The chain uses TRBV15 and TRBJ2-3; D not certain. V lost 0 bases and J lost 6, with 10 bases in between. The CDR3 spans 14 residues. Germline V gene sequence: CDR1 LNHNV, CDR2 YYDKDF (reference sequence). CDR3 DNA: TGTGCCACCAGCAGAGATGCTAGTGCTGATACGCAGTATTTT. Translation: CATSRDASADTQYF.

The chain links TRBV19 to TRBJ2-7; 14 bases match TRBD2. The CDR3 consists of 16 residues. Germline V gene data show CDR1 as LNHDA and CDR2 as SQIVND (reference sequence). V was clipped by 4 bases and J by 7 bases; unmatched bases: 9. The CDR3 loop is CASSTGLAGASGEQYF. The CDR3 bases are TGTGCCAGTAGTACGGGACTAGCGGGAGCTTCGGGGGAGCAGTACTTC.

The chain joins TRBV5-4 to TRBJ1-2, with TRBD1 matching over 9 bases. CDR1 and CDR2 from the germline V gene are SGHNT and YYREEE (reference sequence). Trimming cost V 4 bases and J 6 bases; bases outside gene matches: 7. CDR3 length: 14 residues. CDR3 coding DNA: TGTGCCAGCAGCCGGACCGGGACAGGGAATGGCTACACCTTC. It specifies CASSRTGTGNGYTF.

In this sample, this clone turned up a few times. Here the CDR3 reads CASSHRAGHEQYF. The CDR3 DNA is TGTGCCAGCAGTCACAGGGCCGGCCACGAGCAGTACTTC. The chain links TRBV7-2 to TRBJ2-7; D is perhaps TRBD1 (6 bases). The CDR3 is made up of 13 amino acids. Germline values: CDR1 SGHTA, CDR2 FQGNSA. Trimming shortened V by 6 bases and J by 5 bases, and 14 bases separated the two germline ends.

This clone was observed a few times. The CDR3 DNA sequence: TGTGCCAGCAGTTACTCTCTAGCCCCCTACGAGCAGTACTTC. The encoded protein is CASSYSLAPYEQYF. The chain couples TRBV6-5 to TRBJ2-7, with D maybe TRBD2 (5 bases). Germline V lookup: CDR1 MNHEY, CDR2 SVGAGI. The CDR3 contains 14 residues. V was pared by 0 bases and J by 2 bases, with 8 bases between.

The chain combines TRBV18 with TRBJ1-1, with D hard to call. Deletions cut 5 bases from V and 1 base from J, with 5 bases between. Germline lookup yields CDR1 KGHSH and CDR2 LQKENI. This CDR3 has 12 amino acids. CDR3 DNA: TGTGCCAGCTCAGGGAGGAACACTGAAGCTTTCTTT. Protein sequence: CASSGRNTEAFF.

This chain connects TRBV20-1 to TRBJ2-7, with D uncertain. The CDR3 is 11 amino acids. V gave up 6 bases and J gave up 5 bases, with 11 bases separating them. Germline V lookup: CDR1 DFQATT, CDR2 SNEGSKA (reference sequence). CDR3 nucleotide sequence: TGCAGTGCCAAACCTAACGACGAGCAGTACTTC. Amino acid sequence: CSAKPNDEQYF.

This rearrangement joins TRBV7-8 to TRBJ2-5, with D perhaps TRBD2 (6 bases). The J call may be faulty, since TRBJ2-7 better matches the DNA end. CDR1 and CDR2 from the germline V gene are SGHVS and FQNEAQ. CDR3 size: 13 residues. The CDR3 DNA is TGTGCCAGCAGCTTCCGCGGGGTCCACGAGCAGTACTTC. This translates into CASSFRGVHEQYF.

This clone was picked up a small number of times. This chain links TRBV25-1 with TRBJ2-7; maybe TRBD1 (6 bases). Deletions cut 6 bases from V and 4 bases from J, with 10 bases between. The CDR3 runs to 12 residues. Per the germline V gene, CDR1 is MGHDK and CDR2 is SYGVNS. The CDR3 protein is CASRTGGYEQYF. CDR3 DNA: TGTGCCAGCAGGACAGGAGGATACGAGCAGTACTTC.

The CDR3 coding sequence is TGCGCCAGCAATCGAGGAGAAGGGGCGGGGTGGGAGCAGTACTTC. Amino acid sequence: CASNRGEGAGWEQYF. This rearrangement joins TRBV5-1 to TRBJ2-7; tentative D call: TRBD2 (6 bases). The V gene's germline CDR1 is SGHRS and CDR2 YFSETQ. The CDR3 loop spans 15 amino acids. The V end was cut by 6 bases, the J end by 7 bases, with 23 bases between.

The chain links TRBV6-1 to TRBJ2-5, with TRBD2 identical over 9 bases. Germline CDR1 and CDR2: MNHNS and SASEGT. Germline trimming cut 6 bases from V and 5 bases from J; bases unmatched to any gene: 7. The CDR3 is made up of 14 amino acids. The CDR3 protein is CASRVAGVGETQYF. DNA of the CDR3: TGTGCCAGCAGGGTAGCGGGAGTGGGGGAGACCCAGTACTTC.

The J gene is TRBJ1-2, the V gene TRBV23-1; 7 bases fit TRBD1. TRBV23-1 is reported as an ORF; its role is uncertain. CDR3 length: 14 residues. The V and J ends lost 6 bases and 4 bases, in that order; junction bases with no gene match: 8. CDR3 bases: TGCGCCAGCAGCCGCCCGACAGGGATCTATGGCTACACCTTC. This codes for CASSRPTGIYGYTF.